Listed here are 32 T cell receptor beta chains from one sample, sequenced in a study of cytomegalovirus exposure and HLA in healthy donors. PCR involved 60 Vbeta and 13 Jbeta primers. Measured with immunoSEQ multiplex PCR; TCRdb has only the in-frame clones, and not every one. Of around 120,000 clones detected, about 75% appear once; the ten largest clones hold approximately 30%. The specimen was PBMCs. The receptors come from a man aged 60 to 69 in good health and CMV-seropositive.

CDR3 in amino acids: CASSLLGQGTSGQFF. The DNA of the CDR3 is TGTGCCAGCAGCTTATTGGGACAGGGGACTTCGGGGCAGTTCTTC. The chain uses TRBV11-2 and TRBJ2-1; 10 positions agree with TRBD1. The CDR3 extends over 15 amino acids. V was clipped by 2 bases and J by 12 bases; unmatched bases: 10. CDR1 is SGHAT and CDR2 is FQNNGV in the germline V gene.

This clone showed up just a few times. The rearrangement joins TRBV6-5 to TRBJ2-1; the match to TRBD1 covers 12 bases. The CDR3 has 15 amino acids. V was clipped by 4 bases and J by 5 bases; unmatched bases: 3. The germline V gene has CDR1 MNHEY and CDR2 SVGAGI. The CDR3 region has the DNA TGTGCCAGCAGTTCGGGACAGGGGGCTAACAATGAGCAGTTCTTC. Translated: CASSSGQGANNEQFF.

The chain links TRBV6-6 to TRBJ1-1; TRBD1 matches 11 bases. Unmatched junction bases numbered 10, after V lost 7 bases and J lost 6 bases. This CDR3 has 15 amino acids. Germline V lookup: CDR1 MNHNY, CDR2 SVGAGI (reference sequence). Written as DNA, the CDR3 is TGTGCCAGCACCCAAAGGGGACAGGGGGTTCCTGAAGCTTTCTTT. It encodes CASTQRGQGVPEAFF.

The chain combines TRBV6-1 with TRBJ1-1; D might be TRBD1 (6 bases). CDR3 length: 14 amino acids. V was clipped by 6 bases and J by 1 base, with 12 bases between them. Germline values: CDR1 MNHNS, CDR2 SASEGT. CDR3 protein: CASRANRANTEAFF. CDR3 DNA sequence: TGTGCCAGCAGGGCCAACAGGGCGAACACTGAAGCTTTCTTT.

This clone was counted a few times. The rearrangement joins TRBV5-1 to TRBJ2-2; D is perhaps TRBD2 (6 bases). The CDR3 is 15 amino acids. The ends were cut back, 0 bases at V and 0 bases at J, with 6 bases in the middle. Germline assignment: CDR1 SGHRS and CDR2 YFSETQ. CDR3 loop: CASSLVAANTGELFF. The CDR3 DNA reads as TGCGCCAGCAGCTTGGTAGCGGCGAACACCGGGGAGCTGTTTTTT.

The chain combines TRBV5-1 with TRBJ2-3, with 7 nucleotides matching TRBD1. This CDR3 comprises 14 residues. The V and J ends lost 3 bases and 5 bases, in that order; junction bases with no gene match: 6. The germline CDR1 and CDR2 sequences are SGHRS and YFSETQ. The DNA of the CDR3 is TGCGCCAGCAGCTCCAACAGGGGCCGAGATACGCAGTATTTT. Encoded protein: CASSSNRGRDTQYF.

The V call is TRBV18, the J call TRBJ1-1, with unresolved D. Trimming shortened V by 5 bases and J by 3 bases, and 10 bases separated the two germline ends. This CDR3 contains 13 residues. Per germline, CDR1 KGHSH and CDR2 LQKENI. The CDR3 protein is CASSVGSDTEAFF. The DNA for the CDR3 is TGTGCCAGCTCAGTCGGTTCTGACACTGAAGCTTTCTTT.

V is TRBV7-3 and J is TRBJ2-6; 9 bases agree with TRBD2. This CDR3 comprises 17 residues. In germline, CDR1 is SGHTA, CDR2 FQGTGA. V lost 7 bases, J lost 0 bases, and 7 bases stayed unmatched. Here the CDR3 DNA reads TGTGCCAGCATCCTGACTAGCGGTAACTCTGGGGCCAACGTCCTGACTTTC. Its protein is CASILTSGNSGANVLTF.

The genes are TRBV6-1 and TRBJ2-7; maybe TRBD2 (5 bases). The CDR3 totals 13 residues. From germline, CDR1 is MNHNS and CDR2 SASEGT. Between the trimmed V and J ends, which lost 2 bases and 3 bases, there was a span of 8 bases. The CDR3 DNA follows: TGTGCCAGCAGTGAAATACGGGGCTACGAGCAGTACTTC. It yields the protein CASSEIRGYEQYF.

This clone has just one count. The chain employs TRBV5-1 and TRBJ1-4, with D uncertain. Germline CDR1 reads SGHRS; CDR2 reads YFSETQ. This CDR3 spans 14 amino acids. V was cut by 5 bases and J by 0 bases, with 8 bases left in between. The CDR3 loop reads CASSMGPTNEKLFF. CDR3 nucleotide sequence: TGCGCCAGCAGTATGGGCCCAACTAATGAAAAACTGTTTTTT.

This chain connects TRBV5-1 to TRBJ1-4; 9 bases fit TRBD1. Losses at the gene ends were 3 bases for V and 7 bases for J; bases not matched to a gene: 10. This CDR3 comprises 16 residues. Germline V gene sequence: CDR1 SGHRS, CDR2 YFSETQ. The CDR3 sequence is CASSYGQGKGGEKLFF. The CDR3 DNA reads as TGCGCCAGCAGCTACGGACAGGGGAAAGGGGGTGAAAAACTGTTTTTT.

The genes are TRBV5-1 and TRBJ1-2, with 7 positions matching TRBD1. J was trimmed by 6 bases and V by 4 bases; bases with no gene match: 6. Germline V gene lookup returns CDR1 SGHRS and CDR2 YFSETQ. There are 13 residues in the CDR3. The CDR3 protein is CASSDPGGNGYTF. The DNA for the CDR3 is TGCGCCAGCAGCGATCCAGGGGGTAATGGCTACACCTTC.

V is TRBV28 and J is TRBJ1-3, with 9 nucleotides matching TRBD1. The CDR3 loop spans 16 amino acids. V was pared by 5 bases and J by 4 bases, with 9 bases of the junction left unmatched. Germline V gives CDR1 MDHEN, CDR2 SYDVKM. The DNA of the CDR3 is TGTGCCAGCAGTCCTTGGACAGGGGTGAAAGGAAACACCATATATTTT. Residues: CASSPWTGVKGNTIYF.

This clone was counted only a few times. The chain has TRBV5-4 and TRBJ1-2; 7 bases align to TRBD1. CDR3 size: 12 residues. The germline gives CDR1 SGHNT, CDR2 YYREEE (reference sequence). Trimming at V came to 3 bases and at J to 8 bases, leaving 4 bases not matched to a gene. CDR3 bases: TGTGCCAGCAGCTATGACAGGGCGGGCTACACCTTC. Amino acid sequence: CASSYDRAGYTF.

The chain recombines TRBV7-3 with TRBJ2-6; no definite D call. Germline V gene sequence: CDR1 SGHTA, CDR2 FQGTGA. The CDR3 totals 14 residues. The V and J ends lost 5 bases and 0 bases respectively, with 5 bases between them. CDR3: CASSPRSGANVLTF. The CDR3 coding sequence is TGTGCCAGCAGCCCCCGCTCTGGGGCCAACGTCCTGACTTTC.

V gene TRBV10-3 combines with J gene TRBJ1-1; D ambiguous. Per germline, CDR1 ENHRY and CDR2 SYGVKD. V shed 0 bases and J shed 3 bases, with 5 bases lying between them. This CDR3 is 13 amino acids long. The CDR3, as DNA: TGTGCCATCAGTGAGTCCCGAGACACTGAAGCTTTCTTT. Translation gives CAISESRDTEAFF.

The J gene is TRBJ2-2, the V gene TRBV4-2; the D is unclear. V was shortened by 1 base and J by 3 bases, with 18 bases between the two germline ends. This CDR3 spans 18 amino acids. In germline, CDR1 is LGHNA, CDR2 YNFKEQ. The CDR3 sequence: CASSQVLAGRVHTGELFF. In nucleotides, the CDR3 is TGTGCCAGCAGCCAAGTGTTGGCAGGCAGAGTCCACACCGGGGAGCTGTTTTTT.

The chain employs TRBV6-5 and TRBJ1-4, with 9 bases matching TRBD1. V gave up 4 bases and J gave up 5 bases; unmatched junction bases: 2. Germline V gives CDR1 MNHEY, CDR2 SVGAGI. CDR3 length: 14 residues. This CDR3 is CASSSGTGNEKLFF. CDR3 coding DNA: TGTGCCAGCAGTTCCGGGACAGGGAATGAAAAACTGTTTTTT.

The chain employs TRBV19 and TRBJ1-2; 7 positions match TRBD1. J gave up 9 bases and V 5 bases, and 9 bases lay outside the gene matches. The germline V gene has CDR1 LNHDA and CDR2 SQIVND (reference sequence). The CDR3 has 13 residues. CDR3 DNA: TGTGCCAGTAGTGACAGGGTACGCGATCGCTACACCTTC. Its protein is CASSDRVRDRYTF.

J is TRBJ2-1 and V is TRBV6-1, with D possibly TRBD1 on 5 matching bases. The germline V gene encodes CDR1 MNHNS and CDR2 SASEGT. V was clipped by 6 bases and J by 9 bases, with 12 bases between them. The CDR3 has 12 amino acids. CDR3 residues: CASSPDTGEQFF. The CDR3 nucleotides are TGTGCCAGCAGCCCGGACACGGGTGAGCAGTTCTTC.

V and J are TRBV7-3 and TRBJ1-6; TRBD1 aligns across 7 bases. This CDR3 has 15 residues. Germline V gene data show CDR1 as SGHTA and CDR2 as FQGTGA. Trimming took 2 bases from V and 6 from J; bases not matched to a gene: 4. The CDR3 DNA reads as TGTGCCAGCAGCTTATTAACAGGGGCTAATTCACCCCTCCACTTT. It codes for CASSLLTGANSPLHF.

Only one count was recorded for this clone. The germline gene is not matched at one end of the junction; a read error may be the cause. This sequence joins TRBV7-9 and TRBJ1-2; weak D call: TRBD1 (5 bases). The germline V gene has CDR1 SEHNR and CDR2 FQNEAQ (reference sequence). CDR3 length: 14 amino acids. CDR3 sequence: CSSSLGRANYGYTF. CDR3 nucleotides: TGTTCCAGCAGCTTAGGCAGGGCTAACTATGGCTACACCTTC.

The rearrangement uses TRBV6-1 and TRBJ2-7, with a weak D call TRBD2 (5 bases). The CDR3 consists of 15 residues. V shed 6 bases and J shed 2 bases, with 17 bases lying between them. In germline, CDR1 is MNHNS, CDR2 SASEGT. The CDR3 DNA reads as TGTGCCAGCAGGACTAACAGAGGGTCGGCCTACGAGCAGTACTTC. This gives the protein CASRTNRGSAYEQYF.

This sequence joins TRBV19 and TRBJ2-3; possibly TRBD1 for D (6 bases). Germline V gives CDR1 LNHDA, CDR2 SQIVND (reference sequence). Trimming removed 1 base from V and 3 bases from J, with 11 bases in between. The CDR3 contains 15 residues. CDR3 protein: CASSIGNRATDTQYF. CDR3 in DNA: TGTGCCAGTAGTATAGGTAACAGGGCGACAGATACGCAGTATTTT.

This chain links TRBV28 with TRBJ2-1, with 8 bases fitting TRBD1. The germline V gene has CDR1 MDHEN and CDR2 SYDVKM. This CDR3 is 15 amino acids long. V was pared by 2 bases and J by 3 bases, with 3 bases of the junction left unmatched. Here the CDR3 reads CASSLGTGSYNEQFF. As DNA, the CDR3 is TGTGCCAGCAGTTTAGGGACAGGTAGCTACAATGAGCAGTTCTTC.

This sequence joins TRBV7-9 and TRBJ2-6, with 8 bases that match TRBD1. The CDR3 sequence is 17 residues long. Germline CDR1 reads SEHNR; CDR2 reads FQNEAQ (reference sequence). Trimming at V came to 5 bases and at J to 0 bases, leaving 6 bases not matched to a gene. Written as DNA, the CDR3 is TGTGCCAGCAGCAGACAGGGGCCGTCCTCTGGGGCCAACGTCCTGACTTTC. The encoded protein is CASSRQGPSSGANVLTF.

CDR3 loop: CASSSKRSLKSDTQYF. CDR3 coding DNA: TGTGCCAGCAGCTCGAAGCGGAGTCTAAAAAGTGATACGCAGTATTTT. V is TRBV7-9 and J is TRBJ2-3, with D possibly matching TRBD2 (5 bases). The V gene's germline CDR1 is SEHNR and CDR2 FQNEAQ (reference sequence). V lost 4 bases to trimming and J lost 6 bases, with 20 bases between them. The CDR3 extends over 16 amino acids.

This chain uses TRBV7-3 with TRBJ1-2; 7 bases agree with TRBD1. This CDR3 contains 13 residues. Germline CDR1 reads SGHTA; CDR2 reads FQGTGA. V dropped 5 bases and J dropped 6; count of bases not matched to a gene: 6. As DNA, the CDR3 is TGTGCCAGCAGCCGACAGGGTGCGGATGGCTACACCTTC. Protein product: CASSRQGADGYTF.

This chain connects TRBV18 to TRBJ2-3; unclear D gene. V lost 3 bases and J 1 base, leaving 5 bases between the germline ends. The CDR3 length is 13 residues. CDR1 is KGHSH, CDR2 LQKENI, per germline. CDR3 loop: CASSPAGTDTQYF. DNA of the CDR3: TGTGCCAGCTCACCTGCGGGCACAGATACGCAGTATTTT.

This clone was detected once. The chain joins TRBV5-1 to TRBJ2-2; 8 bases fit TRBD1. V lost 4 bases to trimming and J lost 2 bases; unmatched junction nucleotides: 4. CDR3 length: 15 amino acids. Germline assignment: CDR1 SGHRS and CDR2 YFSETQ. The CDR3 reads CASSTGQGNTGELFF. The CDR3 DNA sequence: TGCGCCAGCAGCACCGGACAGGGAAACACCGGGGAGCTGTTTTTT. Filled out from reference TRBV5-1 and TRBJ2-2, the complete variable domain reads KAGVTQTPRYLIKTRGQQVTLSCSPISGHRSVSWYQQTPGQGLQFLFEYFSETQRNKGNFPGRFSGRQFSNSRSEMNVSTLELGDSALYLCASSTGQGNTGELFFGEGSRLTVL.

This clone was seen just once. In the same sample, other DNA sequences code for this CDR3. The chain uses TRBV6-5 and TRBJ1-2; D possibly corresponds to TRBD1 (5 bases). Trimming pared 4 bases from V and 1 base from J, leaving 7 bases between. The CDR3 covers 13 residues. Germline V CDR1 and CDR2: MNHEY, SVGAGI. The DNA of the CDR3 is TGTGCCAGCAGTTTAGACAGTAACTATGGCTACACCTTC. The encoded protein is CASSLDSNYGYTF.

This clone appeared once. The V gene is TRBV5-5, the J gene TRBJ2-5; perhaps TRBD1 as D (5 bases). With 4 bases removed from V and 0 bases from J, the gap between germline ends came to 10 bases. The germline gives CDR1 SGHKS, CDR2 YYEKEE (reference sequence). The CDR3 extends over 14 amino acids. The CDR3 bases are TGTGCCAGCAGCCCAGGGTCCTACCAAGAGACCCAGTACTTC. Amino acid sequence: CASSPGSYQETQYF.